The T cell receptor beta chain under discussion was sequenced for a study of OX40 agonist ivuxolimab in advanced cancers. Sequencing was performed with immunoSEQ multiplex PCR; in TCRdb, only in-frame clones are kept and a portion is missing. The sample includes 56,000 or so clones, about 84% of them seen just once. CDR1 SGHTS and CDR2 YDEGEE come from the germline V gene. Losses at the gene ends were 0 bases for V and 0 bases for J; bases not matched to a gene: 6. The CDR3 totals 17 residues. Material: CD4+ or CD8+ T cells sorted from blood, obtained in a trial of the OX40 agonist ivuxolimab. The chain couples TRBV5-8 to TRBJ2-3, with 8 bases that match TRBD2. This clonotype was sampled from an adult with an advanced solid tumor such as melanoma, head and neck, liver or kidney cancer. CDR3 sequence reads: CASSLGGLAGSTDTQYF. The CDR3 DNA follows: TGTGCCAGCAGCTTGGGAGGCCTAGCGGGTAGCACAGATACGCAGTATTTT.